These T cell receptor beta chains were read from a single sample in a study of blood T cell repertoires in COVID-19. The method was immunoSEQ multiplex PCR; TCRdb's version includes in-frame clones alone and lacks a portion of them. The data contain about 250,000 clones, about 85% of them seen just once; the ten biggest clones take up under 4%. Sequenced input: peripheral blood. These receptor sequences come from a man younger than 30 with active or convalescent COVID-19. The CDR3 runs from the conserved cysteine through the conserved F or W. Each record gives: clone size, V gene, CDR3 length, J gene, D gene, CDR3 protein, CDR3 DNA. The D gene is left open where the match is weak. Not all rows give a size; the values are once, few, many and, for expanded clones, a class.

>.|TRBV30|13|TRBJ1-1|TRBD1
CAWRGTGRTEAFF
TGTGCCTGGAGGGGGACAGGGCGGACTGAAGCTTTCTTT
>.|TRBV2|13|TRBJ1-1|TRBD1
CASSKGQGSEAFF
TGTGCCAGCAGTAAAGGACAGGGGTCTGAAGCTTTCTTT
>.|TRBV7-8|16|TRBJ2-7|.
CASSLDQGLLPYEQYF
TGTGCCAGCAGCTTAGACCAGGGACTTTTGCCCTACGAGCAGTACTTC
>.|TRBV9|17|TRBJ2-5|TRBD2
CASSVGLAGQKKETQYF
TGTGCCAGCAGCGTAGGCCTAGCGGGACAAAAGAAAGAGACCCAGTACTTC
>.|TRBV27|17|TRBJ2-1|.
CASSFDNRGLNLNEQFF
TGTGCCAGCAGTTTCGACAACCGGGGATTAAACCTCAATGAGCAGTTCTTC
>.|TRBV24-1|14|TRBJ1-4|.
CATSEGGSNEKLFF
TGTGCCACCAGTGAGGGGGGTTCTAATGAAAAACTGTTTTTT
>.|TRBV18|17|TRBJ1-5|.
CASSPSGQFFSNQPQHF
TGTGCCAGCTCACCCTCAGGACAGTTCTTTAGCAATCAGCCCCAGCATTTT
>few|TRBV18|17|TRBJ2-1|TRBD2
CASSPGLAGGPYNEQFF
TGTGCCAGCTCCCCGGGACTAGCGGGAGGGCCGTACAATGAGCAGTTCTTC
>.|TRBV9|12|TRBJ2-3|.
CASRSGTDTQYF
TGTGCCAGCAGGTCAGGCACAGATACGCAGTATTTT
>.|TRBV5-4|17|TRBJ1-4|TRBD1
CASSITGQGPTNEKLFF
TGTGCCAGCAGCATTACGGGACAGGGACCAACTAATGAAAAACTGTTTTTT
>.|TRBV5-1|15|TRBJ2-7|TRBD2
CASSAASGTLGEQYF
TGCGCCAGCAGCGCCGCTAGCGGGACACTGGGAGAGCAGTACTTC
>.|TRBV28|15|TRBJ1-2|TRBD1
CASSTAGQESYGYTF
TGTGCCAGCAGCACAGCCGGACAGGAGTCATATGGCTACACCTTC
>.|TRBV19|15|TRBJ1-2|.
CASSTRDIRNYGYTF
TGTGCCAGTAGTACAAGGGACATCCGGAACTATGGCTACACCTTC
>.|TRBV3-1/TRBV3-2|14|TRBJ2-3|.
CASSQEGVADTQYF
TGTGCCAGCAGCCAAGAAGGAGTAGCAGATACGCAGTATTTT
>.|TRBV24-1|15|TRBJ1-4|.
CATSDPGVTGEKLFF
TGTGCCACCAGTGACCCCGGGGTTACGGGCGAAAAACTGTTTTTT
>once|TRBV19|15|TRBJ1-4|.
CASSIRTATNEKLFF
TGTGCCAGTAGTATCCGGACAGCAACTAATGAAAAACTGTTTTTT
>.|TRBV19|12|TRBJ2-1|.
CASSPKINEQFF
TGTGCCAGTAGCCCCAAAATTAATGAGCAGTTCTTC
>.|TRBV3-1/TRBV3-2|13|TRBJ2-5|.
CASSLPVSDSLHF
TGTGCCAGCAGCCTCCCCGTGTCTGACAGCCTACACTTC
>.|TRBV10-1|13|TRBJ2-3|.
CARVGGGLGTQYF
TGCGCCAGGGTTGGGGGGGGGCTCGGCACGCAGTATTTT
>.|TRBV5-6|14|TRBJ1-6|.
CASSLGLGSSPLHF
TGTGCCAGCAGCTTAGGCCTAGGCAGTTCACCCCTCCACTTT
>.|TRBV9|12|TRBJ1-2|TRBD1
CASSGQGYGYTF
TGTGCCAGCAGCGGACAGGGCTATGGCTACACCTTC
>once|TRBV19|15|TRBJ1-5|TRBD1
CASSGQGTSNQPQHF
TGTGCCAGTAGCGGACAGGGTACTAGCAATCAGCCCCAGCATTTT
>.|TRBV14|14|TRBJ2-7|TRBD2
CASSQALAGYEQYF
TGTGCCAGCAGCCAAGCTCTAGCGGGATACGAGCAGTACTTC